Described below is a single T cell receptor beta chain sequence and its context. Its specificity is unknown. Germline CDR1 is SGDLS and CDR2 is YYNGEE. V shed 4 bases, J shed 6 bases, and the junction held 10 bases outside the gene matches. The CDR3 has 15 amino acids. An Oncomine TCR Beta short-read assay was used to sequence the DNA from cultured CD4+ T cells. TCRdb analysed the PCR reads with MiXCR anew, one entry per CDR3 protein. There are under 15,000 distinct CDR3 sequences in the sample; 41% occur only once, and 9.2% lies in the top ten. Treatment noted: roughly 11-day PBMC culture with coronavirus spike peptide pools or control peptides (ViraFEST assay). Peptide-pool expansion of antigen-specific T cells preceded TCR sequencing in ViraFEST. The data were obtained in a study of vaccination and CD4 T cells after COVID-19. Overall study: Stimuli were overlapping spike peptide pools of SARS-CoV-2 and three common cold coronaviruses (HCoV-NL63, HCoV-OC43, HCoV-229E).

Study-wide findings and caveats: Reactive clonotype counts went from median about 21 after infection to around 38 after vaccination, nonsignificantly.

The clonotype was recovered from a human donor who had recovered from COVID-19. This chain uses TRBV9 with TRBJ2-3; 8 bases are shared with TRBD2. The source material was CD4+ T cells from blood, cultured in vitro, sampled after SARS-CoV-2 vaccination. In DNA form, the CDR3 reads TGTGCCAGCAGCCCCTTCGCGGGAGGTTCCGATACGCAGTATTTT. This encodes CASSPFAGGSDTQYF.